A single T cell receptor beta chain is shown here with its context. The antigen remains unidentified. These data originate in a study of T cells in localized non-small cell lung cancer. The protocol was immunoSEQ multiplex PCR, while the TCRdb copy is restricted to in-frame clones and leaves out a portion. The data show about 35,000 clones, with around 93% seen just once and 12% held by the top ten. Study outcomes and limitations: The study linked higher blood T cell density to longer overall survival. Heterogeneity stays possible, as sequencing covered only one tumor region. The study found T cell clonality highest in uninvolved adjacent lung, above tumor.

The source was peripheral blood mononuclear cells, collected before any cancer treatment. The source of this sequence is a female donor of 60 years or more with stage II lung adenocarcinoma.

This CDR3 is CASSSFKSSGANVLTF. In DNA form, the CDR3 reads TGTGCCAGCAGTAGCTTCAAATCGTCTGGGGCCAACGTCCTGACTTTC. The chain links TRBV27 to TRBJ2-6; D unclear. This CDR3 region has 16 residues. The germline gives CDR1 MNHEY, CDR2 SMNVEV (reference sequence). The germline V and J ends were trimmed by 5 bases and 1 base, with 12 bases remaining between them.